This T cell receptor beta chain was captured by sequencing in a study of T cell responses to AZD1222 COVID-19 vaccine. Study details: Pooling was applied to second doses at about 4 or about 12 weeks.

Profiled with immunoSEQ multiplex PCR; TCRdb holds only in-frame clones, not every one. Of 150,000 to 180,000 clones in the sample, roughly nine tenths are singletons; the top ten hold 3% to 3.5%. This clone is a singleton in its sample. The antigen is unknown. Study results and caveats: Females outnumbered males among donors, who were mostly white British; clonal diversity was possibly underestimated. Recipients of two AZD1222 doses showed rising Spike-specific TCR breadth and depth. Just a handful of AZD1222 recipients were seropositive at baseline.

The starting material was peripheral blood, obtained on day 0 of AZD1222 vaccination. The receptor was derived from an adult in good health.

CDR3 region: CAISETGAGRSPLHF. The DNA for the CDR3 is TGTGCCATCAGTGAAACTGGGGCAGGGCGTTCACCCCTCCACTTT. The chain joins TRBV10-3 to TRBJ1-6; tentatively, D is TRBD1 (5 bases). Germline loops: CDR1 ENHRY, CDR2 SYGVKD. Trimming shortened V by 3 bases and J by 9 bases, and 15 bases separated the two germline ends. CDR3 length equals 15 residues.